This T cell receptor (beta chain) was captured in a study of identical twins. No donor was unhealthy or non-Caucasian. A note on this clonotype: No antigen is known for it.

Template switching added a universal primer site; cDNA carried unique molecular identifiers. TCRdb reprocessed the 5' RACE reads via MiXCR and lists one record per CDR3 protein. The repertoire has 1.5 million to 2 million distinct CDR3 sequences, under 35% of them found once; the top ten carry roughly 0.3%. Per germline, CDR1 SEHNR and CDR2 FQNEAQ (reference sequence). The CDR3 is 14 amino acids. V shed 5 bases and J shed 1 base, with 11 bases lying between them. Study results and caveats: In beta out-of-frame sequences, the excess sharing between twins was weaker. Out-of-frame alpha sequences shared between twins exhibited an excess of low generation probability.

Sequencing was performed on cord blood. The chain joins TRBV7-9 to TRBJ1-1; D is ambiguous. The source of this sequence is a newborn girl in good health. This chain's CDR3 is CASSARAPNTEAFF. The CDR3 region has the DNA TGTGCCAGCAGCGCGCGGGCCCCGAACACTGAAGCTTTCTTT. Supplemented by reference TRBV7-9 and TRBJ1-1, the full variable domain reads DTGVSQNPRHKITKRGQNVTFRCDPISEHNRLYWYRQTLGQGPEFLTYFQNEAQLEKSRLLSDRFSAERPKGSFSTLEIQRTEQGDSAMYLCASSARAPNTEAFFGQGTRLTVV.